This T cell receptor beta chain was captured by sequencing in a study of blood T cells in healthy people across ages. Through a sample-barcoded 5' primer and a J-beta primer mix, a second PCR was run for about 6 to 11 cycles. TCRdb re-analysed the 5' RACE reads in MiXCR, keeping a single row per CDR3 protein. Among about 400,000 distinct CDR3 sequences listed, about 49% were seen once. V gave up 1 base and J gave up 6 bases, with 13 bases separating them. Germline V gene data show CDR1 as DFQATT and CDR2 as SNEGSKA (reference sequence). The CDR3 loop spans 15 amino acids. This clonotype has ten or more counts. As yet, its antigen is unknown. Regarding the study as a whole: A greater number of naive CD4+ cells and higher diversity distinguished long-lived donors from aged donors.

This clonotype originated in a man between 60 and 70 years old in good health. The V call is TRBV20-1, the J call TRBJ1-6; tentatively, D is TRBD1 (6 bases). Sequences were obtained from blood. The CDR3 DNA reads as TGCAGTGCTAGAGGCGGCAGGGGACTTAATTCACCCCTCCACTTT. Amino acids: CSARGGRGLNSPLHF.